Shown below are 14 T cell receptor beta chains from a single sample sequenced in a study of shared clonotypes between healthy human individuals (TCRdb year 2020). Libraries came from the immunoSEQ multiplex PCR assay. Sourced from immuneACCESS, this table was stored by TCRdb with only in-frame sequences that have V and J called. A share of the clones is absent; for the studies checked, an unresolved V gene accounts for under half, and the remainder has no known explanation. The sample table holds roughly 600,000 clones, of which about 98% were seen once. Approximately 0.3% of the sample comes from the top ten. CD8 naive samples consisted of CD45RO-negative cells that were positively selected for CCR7, yielding a CD45RA+CCR7+ population without TemRA cells. The sample comprised naive CD8+ T cells sorted from blood. In the paper's terms, the cell subset or site label means: CD45RA+CCR7+. These receptors all stem from a young man in good health.

The rearrangement links TRBV18 to TRBJ2-1, with 13 nucleotides matching TRBD2. After removal of 6 bases from V and 8 bases from J, the junction contained 7 bases not matched to a gene. CDR3 length: 15 residues. Germline V gives CDR1 KGHSH, CDR2 LQKENI. CDR3 in DNA: TGTGCCAGCTCCCCAGGACTAGCGGGAGACGATGAGCAGTTCTTC. Protein: CASSPGLAGDDEQFF.

This sequence joins TRBV7-9 and TRBJ2-3; 9 nucleotides agree with TRBD2. The germline V gene encodes CDR1 SEHNR and CDR2 FQNEAQ (reference sequence). The CDR3 covers 14 residues. The DNA for the CDR3 is TGTGTCATGGGTACTAGCGGGAGCACAGATACGCAGTATTTT. It yields the protein CVMGTSGSTDTQYF.

V and J are TRBV30 and TRBJ2-7, with a weak D call TRBD2 (6 bases). Germline V gives CDR1 GTSNPN, CDR2 SVGIG (reference sequence). The germline V and J ends were trimmed by 2 bases and 2 bases, with 13 bases remaining between them. This CDR3 region has 14 residues. CDR3 sequence: CAWSSGTFPYEQYF. The CDR3 nucleotides read TGTGCCTGGAGTTCCGGGACTTTTCCCTACGAGCAGTACTTC.

The chain links TRBV11-2 to TRBJ1-4, with a possible D match to TRBD1 (5 bases). V shed 4 bases and J shed 5 bases, with 11 bases lying between them. Germline V lookup: CDR1 SGHAT, CDR2 FQNNGV. The CDR3 loop spans 14 amino acids. In DNA form, the CDR3 reads TGTGCCAGCAGCTACACAGGACCGAATGAAAAACTGTTTTTT. This gives the protein CASSYTGPNEKLFF.

This sequence joins TRBV7-9 and TRBJ1-4; 10 bases map to TRBD1. This CDR3 contains 19 residues. The germline V gene has CDR1 SEHNR and CDR2 FQNEAQ (reference sequence). After removal of 6 bases from V and 5 bases from J, the junction contained 18 bases not matched to a gene. The CDR3 nucleotides read TGTGCCAGCAGTTGGTCTGGGACAGGGGTGGATTGGGCCAATGAAAAACTGTTTTTT. Translating gives CASSWSGTGVDWANEKLFF.

The V gene is TRBV27, the J gene TRBJ2-5, with D perhaps matching TRBD2 (6 bases). The CDR3 runs 14 residues. V was trimmed by 6 bases and J by 4 bases, leaving 15 bases between them. Germline CDR1 MNHEY, CDR2 SMNVEV (reference sequence). The CDR3 coding sequence is TGTGCCAGCAGAACTAGCCAGTTTAGAGAGACCCAGTACTTC. Amino acid sequence: CASRTSQFRETQYF.

V is TRBV7-9 and J is TRBJ2-7, with 9 bases lining up with TRBD1. Germline V gene data show CDR1 as SEHNR and CDR2 as FQNEAQ (reference sequence). V shed 5 bases and J 4 bases; nucleotides not matched to a gene: 12. CDR3 size: 16 residues. The CDR3, as DNA: TGTGCCAGCAGCGTACGGGACAGGGAAGGAGCATACGAGCAGTACTTC. As protein: CASSVRDREGAYEQYF.

In DNA form, the CDR3 reads TGTGCCAGCAGCGCTCCGGGGGGGTTGGCCTACGAGCAGTACTTC. This gives the protein CASSAPGGLAYEQYF. V gene TRBV7-6 combines with J gene TRBJ2-7, with 8 bases matching TRBD2. J gave up 2 bases and V 5 bases, and 8 bases lay outside the gene matches. This CDR3 region has 15 residues. Looked up from germline, CDR1 is SGHVS and CDR2 is FNYEAQ. Full variable domain (outside the CDR3, taken from reference TRBV7-6 and TRBJ2-7): GAGVSQSPRYKVTKRGQDVALRCDPISGHVSLYWYRQALGQGPEFLTYFNYEAQQDKSGLPNDRFSAERPEGSISTLTIQRTEQRDSAMYRCASSAPGGLAYEQYFGPGTRLTVT.

This clone was recorded only once. The J gene is TRBJ2-3, the V gene TRBV27, with unresolved D. The length of the CDR3 is 15 residues. Germline V lookup: CDR1 MNHEY, CDR2 SMNVEV (reference sequence). Trimming left V 0 bases short and J 6 bases short, with 13 bases between. CDR3 bases: TGTGCCAGCAGTTTATCCCCAGGCGCCAGGGATACGCAGTATTTT. Residues: CASSLSPGARDTQYF.

The gene calls are TRBV11-3 and TRBJ2-1, with a weak D call TRBD2 (6 bases). Trimming left V 4 bases short and J 8 bases short, with 12 bases between. The CDR3 is 13 residues long. Germline V gene data show CDR1 as SGHNT and CDR2 as YENEEA. This CDR3 reads CASSWSGRYEQFF. For the CDR3, the DNA is TGTGCCAGCAGCTGGAGCGGGCGTTATGAGCAGTTCTTC. The full variable domain, in which reference TRBV11-3 and TRBJ2-1 provide the parts outside the CDR3, is EAGVVQSPRYKIIEKKQPVAFWCNPISGHNTLYWYLQNLGQGPELLIRYENEEAVDDSQLPKDRFSAERLKGVDSTLKIQPAELGDSAVYLCASSWSGRYEQFFGPGTRLTVL.

J is TRBJ2-5 and V is TRBV27; 11 bases fit TRBD2. The CDR3 extends over 15 amino acids. V was pared by 5 bases and J by 5 bases, with 7 bases of the junction left unmatched. Looked up from germline, CDR1 is MNHEY and CDR2 is SMNVEV (reference sequence). The CDR3 region is CASSTTSGSGETQYF. The CDR3 DNA reads as TGTGCCAGCAGTACCACTAGCGGGAGCGGCGAGACCCAGTACTTC.

For this clone: Other DNA sequences in the same sample also yield this CDR3. This chain connects TRBV4-3 to TRBJ2-1, with TRBD2 identical over 10 bases. V lost 4 bases to trimming and J lost 0 bases; unmatched junction nucleotides: 0. Germline V gene lookup returns CDR1 LGHNA and CDR2 YSLEER. The CDR3 extends over 15 amino acids. Here the CDR3 reads CASSRTSGSYNEQFF. CDR3 in DNA: TGCGCCAGCAGCCGGACTAGCGGCTCCTACAATGAGCAGTTCTTC.

Written as DNA, the CDR3 is TGTGCCAGCAACCCTCAAGGGTACGAGCAGTACTTC. This translates into CASNPQGYEQYF. V usage is TRBV5-6 and J usage is TRBJ2-7; no definite D call. V was cut by 6 bases and J by 4 bases, with 11 bases left in between. This CDR3 has 12 residues. CDR1 is SGHDT and CDR2 is YYEEEE in the germline V gene.

V and J are TRBV29-1 and TRBJ1-4; D gene ambiguous. Germline CDR1 is SQVTM and CDR2 is ANQGSEA. This CDR3 comprises 11 residues. V was shortened by 3 bases and J by 7 bases, with 6 bases between the two germline ends. The CDR3 sequence is CSVDSGEKLFF. The CDR3 DNA reads TGCAGCGTTGATTCGGGTGAAAAACTGTTTTTT.